This entry describes one T cell receptor beta chain. Its cognate antigen has yet to be identified. No much larger clonotype is one base removed from it; base qualities were not supplied. Collaborating institutions collected whole blood in K2EDTA tubes following their own protocols. For TCRbeta analysis, collaborators shipped samples in one of three forms: frozen whole blood, isolated PBMCs, or DNA extracted from either of those sample types. These data come from a study of blood T cell repertoires in COVID-19 (dated by TCRdb to between 2020 and 2021). Broadly, across the study: The collaborator samples originated in the United States, Italy and Spain and spanned the acute and convalescent phases of COVID-19. The material from the prospective study consisted of cDNA or gDNA derived from T cells, B-cell-depleted T cells, or PBMCs. Deeply sampled blood TCRbeta repertoires from subjects exposed to, actively infected with, or recovered from COVID-19 were included in the dataset. A freely available public database, intended as a resource for researchers studying the immune response to SARS-CoV-2, is where the repertoires were released. The samples were drawn from the first 160 participants of the ongoing ImmuneRACE study and from 1,254 subjects provided by 6 global collaborators. The sample metadata nearly always contained a de-identified subject ID, COVID-19 status, age in years and sex. Where available, HLA class I and class II types were taken from metadata supplied by the sample provider and were not determined by assay-based typing.

Based on the germline V gene, the CDR1 and CDR2 sequences are MDHEN and SYDVKM. The CDR3 starts with the cysteine, ends with the phenylalanine, and has 12 residues. Just the 36-base CDR3 DNA is kept, in frame starting at base 1. V lost 6 bases and J lost 4 bases; the stretch between them is 9 bases long. TCRbeta CDR3 regions were amplified from genomic DNA by means of the immunoSEQ Assay, a bias-controlled multiplex PCR. Per the original workflow: The number of nucleated cells in each sample was estimated from the amplification of reference gene primers within the assay. To quantify the absolute abundance of each unique TCRbeta CDR3 rearrangement, sequence reads were collapsed and filtered. For each sample, productive Simpson clonality was calculated as the square root of Simpson's diversity index across productive rearrangements. TCRdb's version of the immuneACCESS table is confined to in-frame rearrangements and falls short of the full clone set. An unresolved V gene accounts for under half of the shortfall where checked; the remainder is of unknown origin. V, J and clone size reflect that table, while D and trimming were determined from the DNA. This sample holds about 160,000 clones; around 75% were observed only once. Together, the top ten hold over 11% of the sample.

Study-wide conclusions, independent of this receptor: Clinical and demographic metadata were provided uncurated, with the amount varying by source and participant.

The rearranged chain carries TRBV28 and TRBJ1-1, with no D gene named confidently. The source of this sequence is a woman of 80 years or more with acute or convalescent COVID-19. Sequenced input: peripheral blood. The DNA sequence reads TGTGCCAGCAGGACAATGGTCACTGAAGCTTTCTTT. It encodes CASRTMVTEAFF.